This T cell receptor beta chain was sequenced in a study of spatial heterogeneity in lung cancer. At the level of the study: Sequenced were any available follow-up PBMC samples, which had been obtained a median of approximately 2 years after resection.

Ten or more counts support this clonotype. V was cut by 6 bases and J by 3 bases, with 11 bases left in between. Germline V gene data show CDR1 as LNHDA and CDR2 as SQIVND (reference sequence). This CDR3 region has 14 residues. This sample's time point: blood at routine non-recurrence follow-up after resection. TCRdb itself ran the 5' RACE reads through MiXCR, one entry per CDR3 protein. In the table there are 17,000 or so distinct CDR3 sequences, 9.2% of which are singletons. The gene calls are TRBV19 and TRBJ2-2; a possible D gene is TRBD2 (5 bases). The origin of this receptor is a male donor with early-stage non-small cell lung cancer. Source: PBMCs, taken at follow-up. In nucleotides, the CDR3 is TGTGCCAGTAGAGCGGACGGAGACACCGGGGAGCTGTTTTTT. Translation gives CASRADGDTGELFF.